The 32 T cell receptor beta chains given below trace back to one sample, sequenced in a study of cytomegalovirus exposure and HLA in healthy donors. Primers included in the PCR were 60 Vbeta and 13 Jbeta primers. Sequenced by immunoSEQ multiplex PCR; TCRdb stores in-frame clones only, minus some. The table records some 100,000 clones, about 77% of them present only once. Sequenced sample: PBMCs. The receptors stem from a woman aged 45-59 years in good health and CMV-seropositive.

V is TRBV7-8 and J is TRBJ2-7; 10 nucleotides line up with TRBD2. CDR1 is SGHVS, CDR2 FQNEAQ, per germline. The CDR3 loop spans 16 amino acids. V lost 1 base to trimming and J lost 5 bases; unmatched junction nucleotides: 8. The CDR3 bases are TGTGCCAGCAGCTTAGGGGGGGCTAGCGGGAGACACGAGCAGTACTTC. Amino acid sequence: CASSLGGASGRHEQYF.

This clone was detected only once. The chain joins TRBV5-6 to TRBJ2-7; TRBD2 agrees at 14 bases. Looked up from germline, CDR1 is SGHDT and CDR2 is YYEEEE. This CDR3 is built from 18 residues. J was trimmed by 0 bases and V by 0 bases; bases with no gene match: 5. The CDR3 DNA is TGTGCCAGCAGCTTGGAGGGACTAGCGGGAGCCCTCTCCTACGAGCAGTACTTC. Its protein product is CASSLEGLAGALSYEQYF.

This clone was recorded a few times. The chain employs TRBV2 and TRBJ2-2, with 14 positions matching TRBD2. Germline V CDR1 and CDR2: SNHLY, FYNNEI. The length of the CDR3 is 18 residues. With V trimmed by 6 bases and J by 3 bases, 9 bases remained unmatched. CDR3 nucleotides: TGTGCCAGCAGGGCGACTAGCGGGAGGGCCCTCGACACCGGGGAGCTGTTTTTT. Its protein product is CASRATSGRALDTGELFF.

This clone was counted once. The V call is TRBV7-8, the J call TRBJ2-1; 7 bases are a match to TRBD2. The ends lost 5 bases at V and 3 bases at J; junction bases unmatched: 13. The germline V gene has CDR1 SGHVS and CDR2 FQNEAQ. The CDR3 is 17 residues long. The CDR3 DNA reads as TGTGCCAGCAGCGTCCTGGGGGGTCTAGCGGACTACAATGAGCAGTTCTTC. Translating gives CASSVLGGLADYNEQFF.

The rearrangement joins TRBV5-1 to TRBJ1-2, with TRBD1 matching 7 bases. Germline assignment: CDR1 SGHRS and CDR2 YFSETQ. V was clipped by 1 base and J by 6 bases; unmatched bases: 9. CDR3 size: 15 residues. DNA of the CDR3: TGCGCCAGCAGCTTGAAGGCAGGGGACAGCCATGGCTACACCTTC. Translating gives CASSLKAGDSHGYTF.

This chain joins TRBV9 and TRBJ1-3; 9 bases map to TRBD1. The V gene's germline CDR1 is SGDLS and CDR2 YYNGEE. The CDR3 has 17 residues. Germline trimming cut 4 bases from V and 4 bases from J; bases unmatched to any gene: 12. In DNA form, the CDR3 reads TGTGCCAGCAGCCCCCTCTCAACCGGGACAGGGGGAAACACCATATATTTT. It specifies CASSPLSTGTGGNTIYF.

About this clone itself: This CDR3 is also generated by other DNA sequences in the sample. The rearrangement uses TRBV9 and TRBJ2-2, with D perhaps TRBD1 (6 bases). Germline V gene data show CDR1 as SGDLS and CDR2 as YYNGEE. CDR3 size: 15 residues. The V end was cut by 0 bases, the J end by 5 bases, with 11 bases between. The CDR3 is CASSVGLGATGELFF. The CDR3 DNA follows: TGTGCCAGCAGCGTAGGTCTGGGGGCGACCGGGGAGCTGTTTTTT.

CDR3 DNA sequence: TGTGCCAGCAGCTTGGGACAGATAGAGCAGTTCTTC. Its translation: CASSLGQIEQFF. The rearrangement joins TRBV7-9 to TRBJ2-1; 7 bases agree with TRBD1. Germline V gives CDR1 SEHNR, CDR2 FQNEAQ (reference sequence). V was clipped by 3 bases and J by 10 bases; unmatched bases: 3. The CDR3 runs 12 residues.

This chain uses TRBV7-9 with TRBJ1-1; D unresolved. The germline V and J ends were trimmed by 0 bases and 6 bases, with 11 bases remaining between them. In germline, CDR1 is SEHNR, CDR2 FQNEAQ (reference sequence). The CDR3 runs 14 residues. Written as DNA, the CDR3 is TGTGCCAGCAGCTTAGCGTCTGGACTCGCTGAAGCTTTCTTT. Its translation: CASSLASGLAEAFF.

This chain uses TRBV11-2 with TRBJ1-1, with D uncertain. CDR3 length: 17 amino acids. V lost 6 bases, J lost 3 bases, and 23 bases lay in between. Germline CDR1 and CDR2: SGHAT and FQNNGV. The CDR3 DNA sequence: TGTGCCAGCAGTTCGGGGTTCGGAGGAGGGCGGGACACTGAAGCTTTCTTT. Amino acid sequence: CASSSGFGGGRDTEAFF. The full variable domain, completed using reference TRBV11-2 and TRBJ1-1, is EAGVAQSPRYKIIEKRQSVAFWCNPISGHATLYWYQQILGQGPKLLIQFQNNGVVDDSQLPKDRFSAERLKGVDSTLKIQPAKLEDSAVYLCASSSGFGGGRDTEAFFGQGTRLTVV.

There are a few counts of this clone. The CDR3 coding sequence is TGCGCCAGCAGTGAACCTGGGCGGGGGAGCTCCTACGAGCAGTACTTC. This sequence encodes CASSEPGRGSSYEQYF. This chain uses TRBV10-2 with TRBJ2-7; 7 positions agree with TRBD2. CDR1 is WSHSY and CDR2 is SAAADI in the germline V gene. The CDR3 has 16 residues. The junction had 8 bases not matched to a gene; V was cut back by 3 bases and J by 0 bases.

The chain links TRBV30 to TRBJ1-2, with 7 nucleotides matching TRBD1. This CDR3 is 14 amino acids long. From germline, CDR1 is GTSNPN and CDR2 SVGIG (reference sequence). With V trimmed by 6 bases and J by 2 bases, 9 bases remained unmatched. Here the CDR3 DNA reads TGTGCCTGCTTACCCCGACAGGGAAACTATGGCTACACCTTC. Translated: CACLPRQGNYGYTF.

The chain has TRBV30 and TRBJ1-2; 8 bases match TRBD1. Germline V gene sequence: CDR1 GTSNPN, CDR2 SVGIG (reference sequence). This CDR3 has 14 residues. V was clipped by 2 bases and J by 0 bases; unmatched bases: 2. The chain's CDR3 is CAWSTTGANYGYTF. In DNA, the CDR3 is TGTGCCTGGAGTACGACAGGGGCTAACTATGGCTACACCTTC.

This chain connects TRBV6-6 to TRBJ1-3, with D unresolved. The germline V gene encodes CDR1 MNHNY and CDR2 SVGAGI (reference sequence). The CDR3 is 15 residues long. V was shortened by 2 bases and J by 0 bases, with 8 bases between the two germline ends. This CDR3 reads CASSYEGSSGNTIYF. CDR3 coding DNA: TGTGCCAGCAGTTACGAGGGTAGCTCTGGAAACACCATATATTTT.

The V and J genes are TRBV20-1 and TRBJ2-1; tentatively, D is TRBD2 (8 bases). Trimming took off 5 bases at V and 14 bases at J, with 16 bases between the two ends. The CDR3 sequence is 11 residues long. Per the germline V gene, CDR1 is DFQATT and CDR2 is SNEGSKA (reference sequence). The CDR3 DNA reads TGCAGTGCTCGGGAGGGGGCCGAGGAGTTCTTC. Encoded protein: CSAREGAEEFF.

The chain carries TRBV5-1 and TRBJ1-1; D gene ambiguous. The V gene's germline CDR1 is SGHRS and CDR2 YFSETQ. This CDR3 has 14 amino acids. Trimming left V 0 bases short and J 4 bases short, with 10 bases between. The CDR3 DNA is TGCGCCAGCAGCTTGGAGGTCAGCGGCACTGAAGCTTTCTTT. It encodes CASSLEVSGTEAFF.

This chain uses TRBV6-1 with TRBJ2-3, with 11 nucleotides matching TRBD2. V lost 6 bases to trimming and J lost 2 bases; unmatched junction nucleotides: 4. CDR1 and CDR2 from the germline V gene are MNHNS and SASEGT. The CDR3 covers 15 residues. CDR3 sequence reads: CASRTSGAPTDTQYF. CDR3 DNA: TGTGCCAGCAGGACTAGCGGGGCACCCACAGATACGCAGTATTTT.

V usage is TRBV6-1 and J usage is TRBJ1-2; the D gene is possibly TRBD1 (5 bases). Germline CDR1 is MNHNS and CDR2 is SASEGT. Trimming left V 5 bases short and J 5 bases short, with 12 bases between. The CDR3 spans 13 residues. The CDR3 DNA reads TGTGCCAGCAGTCGTGACAGTTCTTATGGCTACACCTTC. Protein: CASSRDSSYGYTF.

The J gene is TRBJ1-2, the V gene TRBV13; 10 bases fit TRBD1. Germline trimming cut 6 bases from V and 6 bases from J; bases unmatched to any gene: 10. Per germline, CDR1 PRHDT and CDR2 FYEKMQ (reference sequence). This CDR3 spans 15 amino acids. The CDR3 protein is CASRPSGQGNHGYTF. CDR3 coding DNA: TGTGCCAGCAGACCTTCGGGACAGGGGAATCATGGCTACACCTTC.

The chain carries TRBV7-8 and TRBJ2-3; no reliable D call. V was cut by 4 bases and J by 2 bases, with 4 bases left in between. The CDR3 is 12 amino acids. Germline values: CDR1 SGHVS, CDR2 FQNEAQ. The CDR3 loop reads CASSSVTDTQYF. The CDR3, as DNA: TGTGCCAGCAGCTCTGTCACAGATACGCAGTATTTT. Full variable domain (missing parts from reference TRBV7-8 and TRBJ2-3): GAGVSQSPRYKVAKRGQDVALRCDPISGHVSLFWYQQALGQGPEFLTYFQNEAQLDKSGLPSDRFFAERPEGSVSTLKIQRTQQEDSAVYLCASSSVTDTQYFGPGTRLTVL.

This clone was detected only a few times. The chain links TRBV15 to TRBJ1-5; D is possibly TRBD1 (6 bases). Trimming shortened V by 1 base and J by 1 base, and 14 bases separated the two germline ends. CDR1 LNHNV and CDR2 YYDKDF come from the germline V gene (reference sequence). This CDR3 is 17 amino acids long. This CDR3 reads CATSRGGGQVSNQPQHF. The CDR3 nucleotides read TGTGCCACCAGCAGAGGGGGGGGGCAGGTCAGCAATCAGCCCCAGCATTTT.

V gene TRBV18 combines with J gene TRBJ2-7; 7 bases agree with TRBD2. V lost 8 bases to trimming and J lost 3 bases; unmatched junction nucleotides: 13. Germline CDR1 is KGHSH and CDR2 is LQKENI. This CDR3 contains 15 residues. The CDR3 here is CASAPRAGEDYEQYF. In DNA form, the CDR3 reads TGTGCCAGCGCCCCCAGGGCGGGGGAGGACTACGAGCAGTACTTC.

The rearrangement uses TRBV6-1 and TRBJ1-3; TRBD1 matches at 8 bases. The CDR3 spans 13 residues. Losses at the gene ends were 4 bases for V and 9 bases for J; bases not matched to a gene: 5. In germline, CDR1 is MNHNS, CDR2 SASEGT. CDR3 residues: CASSATGVTTIYF. DNA of the CDR3: TGTGCCAGCAGTGCGACAGGGGTAACCACCATATATTTT.

V usage is TRBV21-1 and J usage is TRBJ2-6; the D call in the table, TRBD1, was not verified against the DNA. TRBV21-1 is deemed a pseudogene. This CDR3 comprises 19 residues. In nucleotides, the CDR3 is TGTGCCATCCCGGTAGGGGCAGGGGGTTGCGACTCTGGGGCCAACGTCCTGACTTTC. As protein: CAIPVGAGGCDSGANVLTF.

The V gene is TRBV6-5, the J gene TRBJ1-1, with a weak D call TRBD1 (5 bases). The CDR3 runs to 13 residues. Per germline, CDR1 MNHEY and CDR2 SVGAGI. V gave up 0 bases and J gave up 11 bases, with 13 bases separating them. The CDR3, as DNA: TGTGCCAGCAGTTACTCGACTGGGGCTTTGGCTTTCTTT. Residues: CASSYSTGALAFF.

The chain links TRBV2 to TRBJ1-4; perhaps TRBD1 as D (5 bases). The germline V gene has CDR1 SNHLY and CDR2 FYNNEI. V dropped 6 bases and J dropped 5 bases, with 16 bases sitting between them. The CDR3 loop spans 15 amino acids. DNA for the CDR3: TGTGCCAGCAGAGCGCAAGGGGCCAGAAATGAAAAACTGTTTTTT. Amino acid sequence: CASRAQGARNEKLFF.

The V call is TRBV10-3, the J call TRBJ2-4; D is uncertain. Trimming stripped 0 bases from V and 7 bases from J, with 7 bases between. This CDR3 has 13 residues. CDR1 is ENHRY, CDR2 SYGVKD, per germline. CDR3 in amino acids: CAISESSNNIQYF. In DNA form, the CDR3 reads TGTGCCATCAGTGAGTCATCTAATAACATTCAGTACTTC.

The rearrangement uses TRBV6-5 and TRBJ2-3, with 13 bases matching TRBD2. The CDR3 is 14 residues long. With V trimmed by 5 bases and J by 11 bases, 7 bases remained unmatched. The germline V gene has CDR1 MNHEY and CDR2 SVGAGI. CDR3 coding DNA: TGTGCCAGCAGTGCGGGGACTAGCGGGAAGATGCAGTATTTT. This translates into CASSAGTSGKMQYF.

This chain joins TRBV16 and TRBJ2-5, with 9 positions matching TRBD2. In germline, CDR1 is KGHSY, CDR2 FQNENV. The CDR3 has 14 amino acids. V lost 4 bases to trimming and J lost 4 bases; unmatched junction nucleotides: 4. The CDR3 here is CASSLIAGVETQYF. The DNA of the CDR3 is TGTGCCAGCAGCCTAATAGCGGGAGTAGAGACCCAGTACTTC.

The gene calls are TRBV9 and TRBJ1-1; perhaps TRBD1 as D (6 bases). The CDR3 covers 15 residues. V gave up 0 bases and J gave up 5 bases, with 14 bases separating them. CDR1 SGDLS and CDR2 YYNGEE come from the germline V gene. The CDR3 DNA sequence: TGTGCCAGCAGCGTAGCGGTTCAGGGGATTACTGAAGCTTTCTTT. Its translation is CASSVAVQGITEAFF.

The chain is built from TRBV6-5 and TRBJ2-1, with D tentatively TRBD2 (8 bases). Trimming cost V 0 bases and J 9 bases, with 18 bases left between them. Germline V lookup: CDR1 MNHEY, CDR2 SVGAGI. The CDR3 spans 16 residues. The CDR3 coding sequence is TGTGCCAGCAGTTACTCGGGCGGGAGGTCAGGGGGTGAGCAGTTCTTC. Its protein product is CASSYSGGRSGGEQFF.

The rearrangement links TRBV2 to TRBJ1-2; D may be TRBD1 (5 bases). This CDR3 comprises 16 residues. V was pared by 6 bases and J by 0 bases, with 17 bases between. Germline V lookup: CDR1 SNHLY, CDR2 FYNNEI. CDR3 coding DNA: TGTGCCAGCAGCCTGACAGCTACCATCGCTAACTATGGCTACACCTTC. It translates to CASSLTATIANYGYTF.